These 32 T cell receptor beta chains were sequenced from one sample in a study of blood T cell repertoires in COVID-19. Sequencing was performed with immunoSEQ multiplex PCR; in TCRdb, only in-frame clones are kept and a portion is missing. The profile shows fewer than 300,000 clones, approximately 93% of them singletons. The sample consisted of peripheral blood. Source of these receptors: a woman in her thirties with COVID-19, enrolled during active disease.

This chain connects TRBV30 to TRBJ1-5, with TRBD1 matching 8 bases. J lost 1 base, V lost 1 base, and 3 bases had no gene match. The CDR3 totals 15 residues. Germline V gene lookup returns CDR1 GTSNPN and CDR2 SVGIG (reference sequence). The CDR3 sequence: CAWSAGGRSNQPQHF. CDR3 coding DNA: TGTGCCTGGAGTGCAGGGGGCAGGAGCAATCAGCCCCAGCATTTT.

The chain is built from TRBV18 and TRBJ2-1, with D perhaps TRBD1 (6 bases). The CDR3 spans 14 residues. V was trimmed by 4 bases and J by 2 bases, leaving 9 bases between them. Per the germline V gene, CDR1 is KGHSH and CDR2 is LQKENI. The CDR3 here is CASSLQGTYNEQFF. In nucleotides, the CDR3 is TGTGCCAGCTCACTACAGGGAACCTACAATGAGCAGTTCTTC.

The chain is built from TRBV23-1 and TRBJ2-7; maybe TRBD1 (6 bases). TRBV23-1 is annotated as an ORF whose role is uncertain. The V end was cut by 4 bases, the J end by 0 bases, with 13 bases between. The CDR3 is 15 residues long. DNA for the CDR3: TGCGCCAGCAGTCCCGCAACAGGGTTCTCCTACGAGCAGTACTTC. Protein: CASSPATGFSYEQYF.

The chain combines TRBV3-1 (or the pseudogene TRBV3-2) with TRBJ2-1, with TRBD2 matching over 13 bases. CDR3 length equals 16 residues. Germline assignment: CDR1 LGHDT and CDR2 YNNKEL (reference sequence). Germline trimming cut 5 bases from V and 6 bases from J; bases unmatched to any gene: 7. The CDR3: CASSGLAGVSSNEQFF. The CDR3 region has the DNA TGTGCCAGCAGCGGACTAGCGGGGGTTAGTAGCAATGAGCAGTTCTTC.

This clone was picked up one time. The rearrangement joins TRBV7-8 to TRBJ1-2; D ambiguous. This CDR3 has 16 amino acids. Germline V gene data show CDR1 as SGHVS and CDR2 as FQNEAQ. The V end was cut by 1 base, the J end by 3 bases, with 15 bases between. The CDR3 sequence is CASSLGSSRNHYGYTF. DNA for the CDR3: TGTGCCAGCAGCTTAGGTAGCTCCCGGAACCACTATGGCTACACCTTC.

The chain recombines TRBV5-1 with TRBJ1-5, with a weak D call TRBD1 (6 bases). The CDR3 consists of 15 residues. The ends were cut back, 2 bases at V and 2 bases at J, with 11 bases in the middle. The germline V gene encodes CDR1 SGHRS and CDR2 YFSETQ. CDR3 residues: CASSLGGSGNQPQHF. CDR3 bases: TGCGCCAGCAGCTTAGGGGGAAGTGGCAATCAGCCCCAGCATTTT. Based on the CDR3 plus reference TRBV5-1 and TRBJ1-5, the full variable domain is KAGVTQTPRYLIKTRGQQVTLSCSPISGHRSVSWYQQTPGQGLQFLFEYFSETQRNKGNFPGRFSGRQFSNSRSEMNVSTLELGDSALYLCASSLGGSGNQPQHFGDGTRLSIL.

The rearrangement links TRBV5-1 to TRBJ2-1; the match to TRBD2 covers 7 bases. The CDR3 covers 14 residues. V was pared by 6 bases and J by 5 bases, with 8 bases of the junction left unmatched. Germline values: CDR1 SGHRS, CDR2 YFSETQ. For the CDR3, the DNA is TGCGCCAGCAACGTGGGGACTACAGACAATGAGCAGTTCTTC. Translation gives CASNVGTTDNEQFF.

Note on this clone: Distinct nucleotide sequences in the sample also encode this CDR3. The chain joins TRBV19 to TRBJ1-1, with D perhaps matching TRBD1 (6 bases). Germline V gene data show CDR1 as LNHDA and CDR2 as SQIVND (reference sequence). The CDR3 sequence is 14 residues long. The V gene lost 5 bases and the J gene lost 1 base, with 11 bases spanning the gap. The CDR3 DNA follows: TGTGCCAGTAGTGTAACAGGGACGAACACTGAAGCTTTCTTT. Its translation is CASSVTGTNTEAFF.

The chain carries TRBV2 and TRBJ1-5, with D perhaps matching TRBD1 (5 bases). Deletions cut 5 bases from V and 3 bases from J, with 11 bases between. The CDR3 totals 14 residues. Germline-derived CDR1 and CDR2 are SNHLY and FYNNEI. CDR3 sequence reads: CASSLRGINQPQHF. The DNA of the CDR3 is TGTGCCAGCAGTCTTAGGGGCATCAATCAGCCCCAGCATTTT.

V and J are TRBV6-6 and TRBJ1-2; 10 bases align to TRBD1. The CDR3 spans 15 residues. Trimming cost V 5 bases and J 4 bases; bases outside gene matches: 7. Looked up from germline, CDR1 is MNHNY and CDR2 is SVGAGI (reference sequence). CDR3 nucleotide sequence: TGTGCCAGCAGTCCGGGGACAGGGGCCGTCTATGGCTACACCTTC. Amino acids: CASSPGTGAVYGYTF.

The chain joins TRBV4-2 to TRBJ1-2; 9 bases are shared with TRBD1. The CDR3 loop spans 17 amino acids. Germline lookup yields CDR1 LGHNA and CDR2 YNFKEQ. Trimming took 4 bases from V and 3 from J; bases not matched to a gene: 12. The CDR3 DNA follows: TGTGCCAGCAGCCGAGGGGATATACAGGGGGCTGACTATGGCTACACCTTC. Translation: CASSRGDIQGADYGYTF.

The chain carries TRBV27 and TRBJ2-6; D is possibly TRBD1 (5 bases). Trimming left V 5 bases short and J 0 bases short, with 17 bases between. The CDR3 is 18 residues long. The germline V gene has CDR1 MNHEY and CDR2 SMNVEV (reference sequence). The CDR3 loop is CASSIRTLPSSGANVLTF. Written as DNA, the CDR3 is TGTGCCAGCAGTATACGGACACTCCCATCCTCTGGGGCCAACGTCCTGACTTTC.

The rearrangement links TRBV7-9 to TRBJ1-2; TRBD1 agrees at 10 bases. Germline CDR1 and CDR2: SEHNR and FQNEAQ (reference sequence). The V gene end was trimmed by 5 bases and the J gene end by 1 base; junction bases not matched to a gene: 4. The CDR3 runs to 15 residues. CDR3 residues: CASSPGQGVNYGYTF. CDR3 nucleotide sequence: TGTGCCAGCAGCCCAGGACAGGGGGTTAACTATGGCTACACCTTC.

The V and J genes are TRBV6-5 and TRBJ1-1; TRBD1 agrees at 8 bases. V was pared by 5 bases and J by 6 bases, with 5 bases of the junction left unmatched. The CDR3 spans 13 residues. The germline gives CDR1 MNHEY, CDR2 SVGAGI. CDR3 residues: CASSKTGVAEAFF. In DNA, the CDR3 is TGTGCCAGCAGTAAGACAGGGGTGGCTGAAGCTTTCTTT.

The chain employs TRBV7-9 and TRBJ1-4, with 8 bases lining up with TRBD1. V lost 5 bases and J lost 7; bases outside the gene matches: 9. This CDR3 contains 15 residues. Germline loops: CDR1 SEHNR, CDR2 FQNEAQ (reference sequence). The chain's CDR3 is CASSIGSTGGEKLFF. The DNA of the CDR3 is TGTGCCAGCAGCATAGGAAGCACAGGGGGTGAAAAACTGTTTTTT.

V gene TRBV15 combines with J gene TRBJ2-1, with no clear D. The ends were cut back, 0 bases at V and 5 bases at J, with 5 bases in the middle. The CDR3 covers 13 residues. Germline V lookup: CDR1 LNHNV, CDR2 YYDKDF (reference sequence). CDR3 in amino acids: CATSRDSDNEQFF. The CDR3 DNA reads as TGTGCCACCAGCAGAGATTCGGACAATGAGCAGTTCTTC.

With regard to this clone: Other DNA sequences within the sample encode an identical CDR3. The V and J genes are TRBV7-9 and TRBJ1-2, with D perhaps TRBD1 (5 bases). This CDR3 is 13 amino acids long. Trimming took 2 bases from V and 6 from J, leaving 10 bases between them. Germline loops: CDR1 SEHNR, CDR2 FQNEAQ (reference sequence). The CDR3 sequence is CASSLSGVDGYTF. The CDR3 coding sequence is TGTGCCAGCAGCTTATCGGGGGTGGATGGCTACACCTTC.

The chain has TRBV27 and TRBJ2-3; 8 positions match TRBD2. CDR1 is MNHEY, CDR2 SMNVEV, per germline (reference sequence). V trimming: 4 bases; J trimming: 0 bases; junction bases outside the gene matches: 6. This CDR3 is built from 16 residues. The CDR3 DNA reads TGTGCCAGCAGTTCCCGACTAGCGTCTAGCACAGATACGCAGTATTTT. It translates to CASSSRLASSTDTQYF.

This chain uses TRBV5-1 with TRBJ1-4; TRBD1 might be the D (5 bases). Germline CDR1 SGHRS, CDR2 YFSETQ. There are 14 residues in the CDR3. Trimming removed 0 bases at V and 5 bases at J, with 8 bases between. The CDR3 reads CASSLGPGNEKLFF. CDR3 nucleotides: TGCGCCAGCAGCTTGGGTCCAGGGAATGAAAAACTGTTTTTT. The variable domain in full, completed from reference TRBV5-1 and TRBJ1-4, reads KAGVTQTPRYLIKTRGQQVTLSCSPISGHRSVSWYQQTPGQGLQFLFEYFSETQRNKGNFPGRFSGRQFSNSRSEMNVSTLELGDSALYLCASSLGPGNEKLFFGSGTQLSVL.

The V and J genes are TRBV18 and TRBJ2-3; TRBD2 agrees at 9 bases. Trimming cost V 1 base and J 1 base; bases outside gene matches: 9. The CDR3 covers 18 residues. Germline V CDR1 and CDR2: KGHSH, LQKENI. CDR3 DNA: TGTGCCAGCTCACCACTAGCGGGAGTGTATGGCGGCACAGATACGCAGTATTTT. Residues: CASSPLAGVYGGTDTQYF.

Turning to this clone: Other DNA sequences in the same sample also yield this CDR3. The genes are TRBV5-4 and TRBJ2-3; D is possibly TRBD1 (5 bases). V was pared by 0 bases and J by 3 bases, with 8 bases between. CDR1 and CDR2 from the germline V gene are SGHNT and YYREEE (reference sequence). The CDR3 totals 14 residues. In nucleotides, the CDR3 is TGTGCCAGCAGCTTGGATAGGGGAACAGATACGCAGTATTTT. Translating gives CASSLDRGTDTQYF. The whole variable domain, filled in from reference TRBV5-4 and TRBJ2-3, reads ETGVTQSPTHLIKTRGQQVTLRCSSQSGHNTVSWYQQALGQGPQFIFQYYREEENGRGNFPPRFSGLQFPNYSSELNVNALELDDSALYLCASSLDRGTDTQYFGPGTRLTVL.

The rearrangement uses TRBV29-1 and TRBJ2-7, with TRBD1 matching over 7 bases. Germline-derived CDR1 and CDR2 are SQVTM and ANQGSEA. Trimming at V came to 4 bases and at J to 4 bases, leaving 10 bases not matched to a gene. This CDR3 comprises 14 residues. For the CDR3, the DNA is TGCAGCGTTGCGGCCGGGACAGTCTCTTACGAGCAGTACTTC. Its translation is CSVAAGTVSYEQYF.

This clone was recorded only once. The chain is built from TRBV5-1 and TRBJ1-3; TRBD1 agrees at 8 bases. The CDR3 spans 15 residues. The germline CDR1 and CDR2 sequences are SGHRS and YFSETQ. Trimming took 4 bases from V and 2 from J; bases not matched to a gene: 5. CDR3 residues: CASSAWTGTGNTIYF. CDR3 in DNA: TGCGCCAGCAGCGCGTGGACAGGGACTGGAAACACCATATATTTT. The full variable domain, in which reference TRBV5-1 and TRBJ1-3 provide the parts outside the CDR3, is KAGVTQTPRYLIKTRGQQVTLSCSPISGHRSVSWYQQTPGQGLQFLFEYFSETQRNKGNFPGRFSGRQFSNSRSEMNVSTLELGDSALYLCASSAWTGTGNTIYFGEGSWLTVV.

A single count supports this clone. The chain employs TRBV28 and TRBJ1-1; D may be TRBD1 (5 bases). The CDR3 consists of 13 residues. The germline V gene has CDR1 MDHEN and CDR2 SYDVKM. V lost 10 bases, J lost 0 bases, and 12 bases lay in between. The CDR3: CATRRTLNTEAFF. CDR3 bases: TGTGCCACCCGGCGGACACTGAACACTGAAGCTTTCTTT.

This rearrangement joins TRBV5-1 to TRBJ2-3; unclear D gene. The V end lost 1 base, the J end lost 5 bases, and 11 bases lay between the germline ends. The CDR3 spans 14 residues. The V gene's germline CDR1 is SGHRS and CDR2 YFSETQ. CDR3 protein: CASSLQQIRDTQYF. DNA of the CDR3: TGCGCCAGCAGCTTGCAACAGATTAGAGATACGCAGTATTTT.

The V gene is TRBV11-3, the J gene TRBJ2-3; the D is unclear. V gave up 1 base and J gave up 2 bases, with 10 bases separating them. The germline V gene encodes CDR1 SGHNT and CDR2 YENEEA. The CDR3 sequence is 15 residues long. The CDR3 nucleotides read TGTGCCAGCAGCTTAGCGGGTTCCTACACAGATACGCAGTATTTT. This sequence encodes CASSLAGSYTDTQYF.

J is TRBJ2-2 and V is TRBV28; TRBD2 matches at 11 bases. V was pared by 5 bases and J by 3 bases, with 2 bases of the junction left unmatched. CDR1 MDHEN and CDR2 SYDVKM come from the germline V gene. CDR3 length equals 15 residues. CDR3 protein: CASSRTSGYTGELFF. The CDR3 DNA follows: TGTGCCAGCAGTCGGACTAGCGGGTACACCGGGGAGCTGTTTTTT.

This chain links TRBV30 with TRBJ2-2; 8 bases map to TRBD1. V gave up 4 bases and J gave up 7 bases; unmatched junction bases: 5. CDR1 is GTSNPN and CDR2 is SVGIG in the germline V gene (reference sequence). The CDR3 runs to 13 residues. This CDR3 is CAWMTGAGGELFF. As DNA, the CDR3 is TGTGCCTGGATGACAGGGGCTGGCGGGGAGCTGTTTTTT. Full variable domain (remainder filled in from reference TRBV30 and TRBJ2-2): SQTIHQWPATLVQPVGSPLSLECTVEGTSNPNLYWYRQAAGRGLQLLFYSVGIGQISSEVPQNLSASRPQDRQFILSSKKLLLSDSGFYLCAWMTGAGGELFFGEGSRLTVL.

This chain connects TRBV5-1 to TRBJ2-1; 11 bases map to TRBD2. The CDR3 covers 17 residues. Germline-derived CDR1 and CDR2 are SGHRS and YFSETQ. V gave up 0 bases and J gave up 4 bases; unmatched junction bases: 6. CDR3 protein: CASSLDAGTSGYNEQFF. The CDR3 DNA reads TGCGCCAGCAGCTTGGACGCCGGGACTAGCGGTTACAATGAGCAGTTCTTC.

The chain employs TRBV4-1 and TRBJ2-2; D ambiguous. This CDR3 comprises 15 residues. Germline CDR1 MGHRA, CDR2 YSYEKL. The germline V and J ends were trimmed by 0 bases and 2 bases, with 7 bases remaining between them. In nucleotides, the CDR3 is TGCGCCAGCAGCCAAGATGCGACTAACACCGGGGAGCTGTTTTTT. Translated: CASSQDATNTGELFF.

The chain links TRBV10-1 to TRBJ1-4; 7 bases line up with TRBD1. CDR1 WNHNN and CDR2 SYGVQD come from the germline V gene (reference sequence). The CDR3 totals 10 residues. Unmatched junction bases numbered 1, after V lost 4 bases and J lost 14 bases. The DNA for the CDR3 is TGCGCCAGCAGTGGCAGGGGGCTGTTTTTT. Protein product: CASSGRGLFF.

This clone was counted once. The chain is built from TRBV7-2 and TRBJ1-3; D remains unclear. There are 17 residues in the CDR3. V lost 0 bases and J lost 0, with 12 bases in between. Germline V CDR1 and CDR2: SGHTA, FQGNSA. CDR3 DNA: TGTGCCAGCAGCTTAGCCCGCGATAGAGCCTCTGGAAACACCATATATTTT. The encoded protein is CASSLARDRASGNTIYF.